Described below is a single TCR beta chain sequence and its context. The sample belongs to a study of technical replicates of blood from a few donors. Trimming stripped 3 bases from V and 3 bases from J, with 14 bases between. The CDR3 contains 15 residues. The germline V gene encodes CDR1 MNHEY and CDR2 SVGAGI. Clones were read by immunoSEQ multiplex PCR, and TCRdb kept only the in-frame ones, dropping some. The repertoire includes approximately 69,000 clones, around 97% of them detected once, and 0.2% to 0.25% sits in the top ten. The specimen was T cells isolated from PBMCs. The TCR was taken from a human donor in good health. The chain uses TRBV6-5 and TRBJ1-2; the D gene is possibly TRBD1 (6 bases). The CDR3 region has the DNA TGTGCCAGCAGTTATAGGACAGCCCAGGACTATGGCTACACCTTC. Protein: CASSYRTAQDYGYTF.